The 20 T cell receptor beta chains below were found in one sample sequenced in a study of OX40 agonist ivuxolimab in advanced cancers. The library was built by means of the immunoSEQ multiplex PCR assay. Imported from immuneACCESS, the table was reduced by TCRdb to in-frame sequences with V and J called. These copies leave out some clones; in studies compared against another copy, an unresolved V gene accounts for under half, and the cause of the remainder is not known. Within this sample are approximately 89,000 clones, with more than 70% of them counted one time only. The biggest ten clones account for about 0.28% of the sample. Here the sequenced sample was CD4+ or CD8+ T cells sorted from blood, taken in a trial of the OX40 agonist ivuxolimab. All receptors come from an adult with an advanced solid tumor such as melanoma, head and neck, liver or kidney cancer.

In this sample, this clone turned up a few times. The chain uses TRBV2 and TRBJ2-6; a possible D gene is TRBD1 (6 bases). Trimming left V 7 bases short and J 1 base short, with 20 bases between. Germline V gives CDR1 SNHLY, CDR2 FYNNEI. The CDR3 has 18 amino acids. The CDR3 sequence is CASTPSWGLRSGANVLTF. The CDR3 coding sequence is TGTGCCAGCACCCCCTCTTGGGGGCTAAGGTCTGGGGCCAACGTCCTGACTTTC.

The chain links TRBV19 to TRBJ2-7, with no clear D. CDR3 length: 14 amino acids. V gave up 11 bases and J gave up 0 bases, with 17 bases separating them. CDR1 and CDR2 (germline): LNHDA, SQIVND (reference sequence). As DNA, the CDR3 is TGTGCCGCGAGTCGGTCCAGTGCCTCCTACGAGCAGTACTTC. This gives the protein CAASRSSASYEQYF.

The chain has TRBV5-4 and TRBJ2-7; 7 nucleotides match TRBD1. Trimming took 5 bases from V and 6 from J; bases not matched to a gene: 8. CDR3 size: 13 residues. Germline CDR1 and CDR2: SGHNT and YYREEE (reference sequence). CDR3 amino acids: CASSLTGPTEQYF. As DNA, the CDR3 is TGTGCCAGCAGTTTGACAGGGCCCACCGAGCAGTACTTC.

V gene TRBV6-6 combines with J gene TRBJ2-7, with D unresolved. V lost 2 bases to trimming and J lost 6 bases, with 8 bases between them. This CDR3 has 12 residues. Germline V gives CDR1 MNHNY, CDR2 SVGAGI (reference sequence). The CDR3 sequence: CASSYPKGEQYF. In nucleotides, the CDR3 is TGTGCCAGCAGTTACCCCAAAGGCGAGCAGTACTTC.

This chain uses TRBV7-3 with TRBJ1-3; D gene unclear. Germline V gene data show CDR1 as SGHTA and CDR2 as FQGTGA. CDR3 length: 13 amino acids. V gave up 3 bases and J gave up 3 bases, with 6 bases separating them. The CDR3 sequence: CASSLGSGNTIYF. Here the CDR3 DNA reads TGTGCCAGCAGCTTGGGAAGTGGAAACACCATATATTTT.

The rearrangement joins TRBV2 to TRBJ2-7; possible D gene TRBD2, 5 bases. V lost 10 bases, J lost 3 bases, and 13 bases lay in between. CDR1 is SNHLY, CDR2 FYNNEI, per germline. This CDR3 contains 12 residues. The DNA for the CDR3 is TGTGCCACCACTAGGGCAAGCTACGAGCAGTACTTC. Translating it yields CATTRASYEQYF.

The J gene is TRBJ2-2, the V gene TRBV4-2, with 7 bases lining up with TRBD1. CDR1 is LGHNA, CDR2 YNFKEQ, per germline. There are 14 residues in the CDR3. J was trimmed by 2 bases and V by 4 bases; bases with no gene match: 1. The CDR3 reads CASSRDSNTGELFF. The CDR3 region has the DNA TGTGCCAGCAGCCGGGACAGTAACACCGGGGAGCTGTTTTTT.

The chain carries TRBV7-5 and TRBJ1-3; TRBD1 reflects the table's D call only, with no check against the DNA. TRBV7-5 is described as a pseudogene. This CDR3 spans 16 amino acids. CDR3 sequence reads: CVRSPETGGDGNTIYF. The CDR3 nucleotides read TGTGTCAGAAGCCCCGAGACAGGGGGCGATGGAAACACCATATATTTT.

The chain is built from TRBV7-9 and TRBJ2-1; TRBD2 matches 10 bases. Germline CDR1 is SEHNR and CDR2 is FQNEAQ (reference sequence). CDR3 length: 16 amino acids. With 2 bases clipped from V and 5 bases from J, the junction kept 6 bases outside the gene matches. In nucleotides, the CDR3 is TGTGCCAGCAGCTTAAGCGGGGGGGCCCGGCACAATGAGCAGTTCTTC. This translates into CASSLSGGARHNEQFF. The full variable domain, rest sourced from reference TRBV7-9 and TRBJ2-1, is DTGVSQNPRHKITKRGQNVTFRCDPISEHNRLYWYRQTLGQGPEFLTYFQNEAQLEKSRLLSDRFSAERPKGSFSTLEIQRTEQGDSAMYLCASSLSGGARHNEQFFGPGTRLTVL.

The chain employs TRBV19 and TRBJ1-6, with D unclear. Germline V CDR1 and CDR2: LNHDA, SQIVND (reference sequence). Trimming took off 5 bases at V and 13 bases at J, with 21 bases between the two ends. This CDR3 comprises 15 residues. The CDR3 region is CASSQIGISSHPLHF. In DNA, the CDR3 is TGTGCCAGTAGTCAAATCGGGATCTCCTCTCACCCCCTCCACTTT.

DNA of the CDR3: TGTGCTAGTGGTTTGGTAGGGGGAGGTGGCTACACCTTC. It encodes CASGLVGGGGYTF. The chain joins TRBV12-5 to TRBJ1-2, with a tentative D call TRBD1 (6 bases). The CDR3 length is 13 residues. Germline lookup yields CDR1 LGHNT and CDR2 FRNRAP. The ends were cut back, 0 bases at V and 7 bases at J, with 9 bases in the middle.

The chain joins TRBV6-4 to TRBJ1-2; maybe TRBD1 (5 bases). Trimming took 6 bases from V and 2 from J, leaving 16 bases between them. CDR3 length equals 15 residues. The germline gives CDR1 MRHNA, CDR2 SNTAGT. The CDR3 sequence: CASRVAAGRNYGYTF. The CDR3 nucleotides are TGTGCCAGCAGAGTTGCTGCAGGGCGAAACTATGGCTACACCTTC.

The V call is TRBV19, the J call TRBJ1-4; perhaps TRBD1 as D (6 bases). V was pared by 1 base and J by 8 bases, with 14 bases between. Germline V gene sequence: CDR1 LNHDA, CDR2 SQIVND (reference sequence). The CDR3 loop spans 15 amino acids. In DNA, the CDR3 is TGTGCCAGTAGTATAGGGGGAACAGGGCACGAAAAACTGTTTTTT. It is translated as CASSIGGTGHEKLFF.

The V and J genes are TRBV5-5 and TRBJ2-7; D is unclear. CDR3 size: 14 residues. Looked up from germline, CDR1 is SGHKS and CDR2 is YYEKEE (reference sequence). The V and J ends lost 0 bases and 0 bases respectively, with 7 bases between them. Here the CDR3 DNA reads TGTGCCAGCAGCTTGGTAGGGATCTCCTACGAGCAGTACTTC. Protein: CASSLVGISYEQYF.

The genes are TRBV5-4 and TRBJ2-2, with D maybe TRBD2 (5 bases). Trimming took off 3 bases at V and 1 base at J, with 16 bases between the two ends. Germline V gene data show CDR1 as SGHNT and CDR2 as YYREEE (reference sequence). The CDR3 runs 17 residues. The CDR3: CASSSRPGVMNTGELFF. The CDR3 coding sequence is TGTGCCAGCAGCTCTAGGCCCGGGGTTATGAACACCGGGGAGCTGTTTTTT.

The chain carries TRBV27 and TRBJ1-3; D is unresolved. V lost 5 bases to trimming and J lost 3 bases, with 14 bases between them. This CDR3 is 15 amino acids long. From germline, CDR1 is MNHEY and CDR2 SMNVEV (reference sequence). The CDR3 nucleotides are TGTGCCAGCAGTCGCGGCATTACTTTTGGAAACACCATATATTTT. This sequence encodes CASSRGITFGNTIYF.

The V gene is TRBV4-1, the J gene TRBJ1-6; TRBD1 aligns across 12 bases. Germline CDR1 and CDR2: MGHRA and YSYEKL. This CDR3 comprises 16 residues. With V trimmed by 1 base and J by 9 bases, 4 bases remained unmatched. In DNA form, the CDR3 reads TGCGCCAGCAGCCAAGGGGACAGGGGGCCGAGTTCACCCCTCCACTTT. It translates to CASSQGDRGPSSPLHF.

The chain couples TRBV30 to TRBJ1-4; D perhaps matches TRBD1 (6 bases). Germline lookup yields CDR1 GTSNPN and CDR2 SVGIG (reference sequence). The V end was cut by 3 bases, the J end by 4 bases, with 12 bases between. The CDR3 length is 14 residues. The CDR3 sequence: CAWSLGGHNEKLFF. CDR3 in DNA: TGTGCCTGGAGCCTTGGGGGGCATAATGAAAAACTGTTTTTT.

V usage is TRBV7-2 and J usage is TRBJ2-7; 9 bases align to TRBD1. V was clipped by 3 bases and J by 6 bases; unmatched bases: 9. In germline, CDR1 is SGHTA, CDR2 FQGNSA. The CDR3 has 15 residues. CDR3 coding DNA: TGTGCCAGCAGCTTGAGGGACAGGGTATGGAGCGAGCAGTACTTC. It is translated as CASSLRDRVWSEQYF. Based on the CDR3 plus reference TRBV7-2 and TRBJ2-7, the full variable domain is GAGVSQSPSNKVTEKGKDVELRCDPISGHTALYWYRQSLGQGLEFLIYFQGNSAPDKSGLPSDRFSAERTGGSVSTLTIQRTQQEDSAVYLCASSLRDRVWSEQYFGPGTRLTVT.

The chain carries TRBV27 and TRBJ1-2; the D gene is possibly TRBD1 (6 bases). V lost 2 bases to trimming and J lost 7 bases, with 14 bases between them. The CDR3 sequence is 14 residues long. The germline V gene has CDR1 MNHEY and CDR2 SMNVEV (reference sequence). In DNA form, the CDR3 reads TGTGCCAGCAGTTTAAATCGGGGGGGGCCTGGCTACACCTTC. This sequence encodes CASSLNRGGPGYTF.